The 17 T cell receptor beta chains reported below all come from one sample, sequenced in a study of cytomegalovirus exposure and HLA in healthy donors (dated by TCRdb to about 2017). The library was produced with the immunoSEQ multiplex PCR assay. For the multiplex PCR, a mixture combining 60 forward primers for TCR Vbeta segments and 13 reverse primers for TCR Jbeta segments was used. Not all clones reach the TCRdb copy of this immuneACCESS table, which keeps in-frame sequences only. Checked studies attribute under half of the gap to unresolved V genes and leave the rest unexplained. This sample is represented by about 200,000 clones; 65% to 80% of them were singletons. The ten largest clones capture 0.22% of the sample. The specimen sequenced was PBMCs. The receptors were gathered from a girl aged 2 to 9 in good health and CMV-seronegative.

The chain employs TRBV5-1 and TRBJ1-1, with TRBD1 matching 7 bases. Germline assignment: CDR1 SGHRS and CDR2 YFSETQ. The junction had 0 bases not matched to a gene; V was cut back by 1 base and J by 0 bases. This CDR3 is 14 amino acids long. CDR3 protein: CASSLRGLNTEAFF. The CDR3 DNA reads TGCGCCAGCAGCTTGAGGGGGCTGAACACTGAAGCTTTCTTT. Full variable domain (rest looked up from reference TRBV5-1 and TRBJ1-1): KAGVTQTPRYLIKTRGQQVTLSCSPISGHRSVSWYQQTPGQGLQFLFEYFSETQRNKGNFPGRFSGRQFSNSRSEMNVSTLELGDSALYLCASSLRGLNTEAFFGQGTRLTVV.

This clone has only one observation. The chain uses TRBV10-3 and TRBJ2-7, with 9 nucleotides matching TRBD2. This CDR3 comprises 13 residues. V lost 8 bases to trimming and J lost 3 bases; unmatched junction nucleotides: 5. In germline, CDR1 is ENHRY, CDR2 SYGVKD. CDR3 DNA: TGTGCCATCGGTGCTAGCGGGGTCTACGAGCAGTACTTC. This codes for CAIGASGVYEQYF.

Points on this clone: Distinct nucleotide sequences in the sample also encode this CDR3. The chain uses TRBV19 and TRBJ2-1, with 8 bases that match TRBD1. This CDR3 has 15 amino acids. Trimming removed 4 bases from V and 2 bases from J; junction bases left unmatched: 4. Germline V gene lookup returns CDR1 LNHDA and CDR2 SQIVND (reference sequence). This chain's CDR3 is CASSTRQGTYNEQFF. CDR3 sequence (DNA): TGTGCCAGTAGTACCAGACAGGGGACCTACAATGAGCAGTTCTTC.

Comments on this clone: One junction end does not reproduce the germline sequence, and a read error may be involved. CDR3: CASRYSDSETQYF. The CDR3 nucleotides are TGTGCCAGCAGGTACTCCGATAGCGAGACCCAGTACTTC. The chain employs TRBV6-6 and TRBJ2-5; D is ambiguous. The CDR3 is made up of 13 amino acids. Germline values: CDR1 MNHNY, CDR2 SVGAGI (reference sequence).

CDR3 DNA sequence: TGTGCCAGCAGCCCAACCGGGGGTAGGGGAGAGACCCAGTACTTC. This encodes CASSPTGGRGETQYF. The rearrangement joins TRBV9 to TRBJ2-5; possible D gene TRBD2, 6 bases. Germline V gene sequence: CDR1 SGDLS, CDR2 YYNGEE. V was pared by 4 bases and J by 4 bases, with 17 bases between. The CDR3 sequence is 15 residues long.

The chain has TRBV19 and TRBJ2-5; a weak D match, TRBD1 (5 bases). The CDR3 has 14 amino acids. The V gene lost 3 bases and the J gene lost 7 bases, with 15 bases spanning the gap. Germline V gene sequence: CDR1 LNHDA, CDR2 SQIVND (reference sequence). For the CDR3, the DNA is TGTGCCAGTAGTATGATGGGGCCCGGTTGGACCCAGTACTTC. Its translation: CASSMMGPGWTQYF.

CDR3 nucleotide sequence: TGTGCCATCAGGCCGGGACTGCAGAACACCGGGGAGCTGTTTTTT. This codes for CAIRPGLQNTGELFF. This chain connects TRBV10-3 to TRBJ2-2, with D possibly matching TRBD2 (6 bases). The CDR3 extends over 15 amino acids. Trimming removed 6 bases at V and 1 base at J, with 12 bases between. Germline loops: CDR1 ENHRY, CDR2 SYGVKD.

This clone came up once. CDR3 nucleotides: TGTGCCAGCAGCGTAGCCTCACGGGACACCTCTAACTATGGCTACACCTTC. Translation gives CASSVASRDTSNYGYTF. This chain uses TRBV9 with TRBJ1-2; TRBD1 might be the D (6 bases). V was clipped by 0 bases and J by 0 bases, with 15 bases between them. CDR1 is SGDLS and CDR2 is YYNGEE in the germline V gene. The CDR3 is made up of 17 amino acids.

The CDR3 DNA reads TGTGCCAGCAGCTTAGTGAGAGGTCAGCCCCAGCATTTT. Translation: CASSLVRGQPQHF. The chain recombines TRBV11-1 with TRBJ1-5; D gene unclear. CDR3 length: 13 residues. CDR1 is SGHAT and CDR2 is FQDESV in the germline V gene (reference sequence). Trimming left V 1 base short and J 6 bases short, with 7 bases between.

This clone was detected a few times. V usage is TRBV4-2 and J usage is TRBJ1-6; no clear D. The germline gives CDR1 LGHNA, CDR2 YNFKEQ. V was clipped by 8 bases and J by 5 bases, with 10 bases between them. The CDR3 is 13 residues long. Written as DNA, the CDR3 is TGTGCCAGCTACCCCGGTAATAATTCACCCCTCCACTTT. Translated: CASYPGNNSPLHF.

V and J are TRBV30 and TRBJ1-1; possible D gene TRBD1, 6 bases. Germline V gene lookup returns CDR1 GTSNPN and CDR2 SVGIG (reference sequence). V shed 2 bases and J shed 2 bases, with 9 bases lying between them. The CDR3 has 13 amino acids. The chain's CDR3 is CAWSRTDNTEAFF. DNA of the CDR3: TGTGCCTGGAGTCGGACAGATAACACTGAAGCTTTCTTT.

V is TRBV19 and J is TRBJ2-7; 7 nucleotides line up with TRBD2. Per the germline V gene, CDR1 is LNHDA and CDR2 is SQIVND (reference sequence). The CDR3 sequence is 14 residues long. Trimming at V came to 4 bases and at J to 3 bases, leaving 6 bases not matched to a gene. The CDR3 DNA reads TGTGCCAGTAGTACTGGGACTACTTACTACGAGCAGTACTTC. The encoded protein is CASSTGTTYYEQYF.

The chain links TRBV6-1 to TRBJ1-5; D may be TRBD1 (5 bases). The CDR3 contains 15 residues. Germline V CDR1 and CDR2: MNHNS, SASEGT. Between the trimmed V and J ends, which lost 2 bases and 5 bases, there was a span of 13 bases. Here the CDR3 reads CASSEFPRADQPQHF. CDR3 bases: TGTGCCAGCAGTGAATTTCCCAGGGCCGATCAGCCCCAGCATTTT.

This rearrangement joins TRBV5-4 to TRBJ2-2; the match to TRBD2 covers 10 bases. Unmatched junction bases numbered 9, after V lost 0 bases and J lost 7 bases. The CDR3 extends over 17 amino acids. The germline gives CDR1 SGHNT, CDR2 YYREEE (reference sequence). CDR3 nucleotides: TGTGCCAGCAGCTTGGTGCCCCCACTAGCGGGACGCGGGGAGCTGTTTTTT. Protein product: CASSLVPPLAGRGELFF.

This chain joins TRBV6-1 and TRBJ2-3; 11 bases line up with TRBD2. The trim removed 2 bases at V and 5 bases at J, leaving 6 bases unmatched. The CDR3 runs 16 residues. CDR1 MNHNS and CDR2 SASEGT come from the germline V gene. CDR3 sequence: CASSETLAGGRDTQYF. As DNA, the CDR3 is TGTGCCAGCAGTGAAACTTTAGCGGGGGGGCGAGATACGCAGTATTTT.

In nucleotides, the CDR3 is TGCGCCAGCAGCCCCCAGTCAGCGGGGGGACTGGAGACCCAGTACTTC. This translates into CASSPQSAGGLETQYF. The genes are TRBV5-1 and TRBJ2-5, with 9 positions matching TRBD2. Trimming removed 4 bases from V and 5 bases from J; junction bases left unmatched: 12. The CDR3 consists of 16 residues. From germline, CDR1 is SGHRS and CDR2 YFSETQ.

J is TRBJ2-1 and V is TRBV5-1, with 16 nucleotides matching TRBD2. The CDR3 spans 17 residues. V shed 4 bases, J shed 7 bases, and the junction held 8 bases outside the gene matches. Looked up from germline, CDR1 is SGHRS and CDR2 is YFSETQ. The CDR3 sequence is CASSGGTSGGAVNEQFF. The CDR3 DNA reads TGCGCCAGCAGCGGCGGGACTAGCGGGGGGGCCGTGAATGAGCAGTTCTTC.